This TCR beta chain comes out of a study of molecular identifiers for immune sequencing clone quantification listed by TCRdb under 2018. Some background on the complete study: In a replicate experiment, RNA from roughly 21,000 or 96,000 naive CD8 T cells was split into five aliquots, four of which were sequenced. This methods study used CD8 T cells to benchmark TCR RNA copy counting and molecular-identifier clustering-based TCR repertoire sequencing (MIDCIRS). What the research found in general, with its limitations: Naive libraries contained spiked-in Jurkat TCR RNA (around ten copies' worth), which is not part of the donor repertoire. In CMV-specific effector cells, clones with more than 20 RNA copies accounted for over 97% of molecules, whereas in naive cells such clones accounted for under 1%. When barcode sub-clustering was omitted, TCR diversity was inflated by chimeric consensus sequences, with chimeras reaching as high as 47%. Modeling indicated around 3 TCR RNA copies recovered per cell, compared with roughly 10 by digital PCR, which implies a capture efficiency of around 31%. A single cell's worth of spiked-in Jurkat TCR RNA was reported detectable even among about a million naive CD8 T cells. Identical TCR molecules sharing a barcode could cause highly expanded clone sizes to be underestimated.

Naive CD8 T cell libraries were made from approximately 20,000 to 1,000,000 sorted cells using 10%, 30% or 50% of purified RNA. On a BD FACSAria II, naive CD8 T cells were FACS-sorted as CD8+CD4-CCR7+CD45RA+ and collected into RLT Plus buffer. To test detection sensitivity, Jurkat RNA equivalent to more than 9 TCR copies was spiked into samples of about 19,000-1,100,000 naive CD8 T cells. Enrichment of CD8 T cells was performed with RosetteSep CD8+ T Cell Enrichment Cocktail and Ficoll-Paque, after which ACK red cell lysis was carried out. The CDR3 starts with the cysteine, ends with the phenylalanine, and has 15 residues. The read is trimmed to its CDR3 DNA, 45 bases read in frame from base 1. V lost 6 bases and J lost 7 bases; the stretch between them is 20 bases long. For CDR1 and CDR2, the germline V gene lists SNHLY and FYNNEI. The library was built by means of PCR. Sequencer: Illumina HiSeq 4000. Preparation of bulk TCR libraries followed a previously described approach, with the TCR primers listed in Table S5. Purification of total RNA was performed with the Qiagen AllPrep DNA/RNA kit. Reads from multiple sequencing runs of the same library were pooled before analysis. As for the authors' bioinformatics: Reads were retained only if their TCR constant sequence matched exactly, and those retained reads were trimmed to 150 nt and grouped according to their 12-nt molecular barcodes. Within each barcode group, reads were sub-clustered at a 15% Levenshtein threshold, and quality-weighted consensus sequences were built per RNA molecule. Non-functional sequences were discarded, and so were lower-count sequences lying one edit away from another sequence. Based on fitting two negative binomial distributions, any barcode sub-cluster with under 20% of the maximum read count was discarded. TCRdb reran the public reads through fastp at Q25 and MiXCR, keeping productive beta chains. Rows with one shared CDR3 protein collapse into an entry with the most common genes and DNA. The V and J calls were determined by TCRdb, not by the authors. In all, the sample holds about 640,000 distinct CDR3 sequences, and less than 20% of those were seen once. The top ten clones comprise around 0.86% of the sample.

Note on this clonotype: Its specific antigen is unknown. One base away lies a much larger clone, so this may be a sequencing read error.

Rearrangement joined TRBV2 to TRBJ2-3; the best D guess is TRBD1, with 6 bases matching. Sequencing used naive CD8+ T cells from blood, with Jurkat cell RNA spiked in. The meaning of the sample's cell subset or site label: FACS-sorted CD8+CD4-CCR7+CD45RA+ naive T cells. The source of this sequence is a human donor in good health. Some libraries in this study had Jurkat cell RNA spiked in. The nucleotide sequence is TGTGCCAGCAGCGAACCGTGGACAGCTGGACATACGCAGTATTTT. Its protein is CASSEPWTAGHTQYF.